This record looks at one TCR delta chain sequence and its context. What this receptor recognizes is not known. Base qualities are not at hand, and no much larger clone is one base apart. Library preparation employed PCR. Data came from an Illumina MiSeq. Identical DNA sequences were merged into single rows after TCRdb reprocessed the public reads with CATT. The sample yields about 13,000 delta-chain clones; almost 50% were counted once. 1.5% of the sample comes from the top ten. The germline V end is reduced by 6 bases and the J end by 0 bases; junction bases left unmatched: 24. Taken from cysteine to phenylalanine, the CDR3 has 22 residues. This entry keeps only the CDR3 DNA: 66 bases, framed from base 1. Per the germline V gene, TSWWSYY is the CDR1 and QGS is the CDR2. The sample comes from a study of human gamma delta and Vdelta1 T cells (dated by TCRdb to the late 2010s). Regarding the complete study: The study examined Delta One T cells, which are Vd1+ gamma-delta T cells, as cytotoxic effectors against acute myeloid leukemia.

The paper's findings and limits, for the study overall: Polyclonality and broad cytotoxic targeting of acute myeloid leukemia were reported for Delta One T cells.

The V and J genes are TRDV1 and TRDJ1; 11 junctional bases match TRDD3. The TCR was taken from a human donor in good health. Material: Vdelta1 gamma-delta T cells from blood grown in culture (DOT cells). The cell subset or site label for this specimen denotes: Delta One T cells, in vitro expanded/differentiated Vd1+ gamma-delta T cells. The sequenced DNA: TGTGCTCTTGGATGGGTCCCAAGGCCTTCTTCTCTGGGGGATACAGACACCGATAAACTCATCTTT. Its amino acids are CALGWVPRPSSLGDTDTDKLIF.